Below are 10 T cell receptor beta chains sequenced from a single sample in a study of shared clonotypes between healthy human individuals. TCRdb keeps only in-frame clones here, not all; method: immunoSEQ multiplex PCR. This table holds 490,000 or so clones, around 80% found once. The sequenced sample was PBMCs. These receptors were obtained from a middle-aged woman in good health. Some clones in this sample may be carry-over from other donors' samples.

Remarks on this clone: The conserved phenylalanine or tryptophan normally closing the CDR3 is absent here, so this likely arose from a read error. The DNA for the CDR3 is TGTGCCAGCAGTCCCAGCCGGAGCCAGCCCCAGCATTCT. It is translated as CASSPSRSQPQHS. V and J are TRBV28 and TRBJ1-5, with D unresolved. The V gene's germline CDR1 is MDHEN and CDR2 SYDVKM. This CDR3 comprises 13 residues. With 5 bases removed from V and 7 bases from J, the gap between germline ends came to 12 bases.

A single count supports this clone. The chain links TRBV5-3 to TRBJ2-1; D is possibly TRBD1 or TRBD2 (5 bases each). TRBV5-3 is an open reading frame, and its role is uncertain. V gave up 4 bases and J gave up 1 base, with 12 bases separating them. The CDR3 has 15 amino acids. This CDR3 reads CARSGDRASYNEQFF. In nucleotides, the CDR3 is TGTGCCAGAAGCGGGGACCGAGCGTCCTACAATGAGCAGTTCTTC.

The chain employs TRBV5-1 and TRBJ2-3; 9 bases align to TRBD1. Unmatched junction bases numbered 5, after V lost 4 bases and J lost 2 bases. Per germline, CDR1 SGHRS and CDR2 YFSETQ. The CDR3 is 15 amino acids. In nucleotides, the CDR3 is TGCGCCAGCAGCGAGGGACAGGGAATCACAGATACGCAGTATTTT. This sequence encodes CASSEGQGITDTQYF.

The CDR3 DNA follows: TGTGCCAGCAGCCCCCGTCGTCCGGGACAGGGGAAGGGTGGCTACACCTTC. The encoded protein is CASSPRRPGQGKGGYTF. The chain combines TRBV7-6 with TRBJ1-2, with 10 bases matching TRBD1. Trimming at V came to 5 bases and at J to 7 bases, leaving 16 bases not matched to a gene. The germline V gene has CDR1 SGHVS and CDR2 FNYEAQ. This CDR3 comprises 17 residues.

The chain uses TRBV11-3 and TRBJ2-7, with 7 bases that match TRBD2. The germline V gene encodes CDR1 SGHNT and CDR2 YENEEA. CDR3 length equals 15 residues. V trimming: 5 bases; J trimming: 3 bases; junction bases outside the gene matches: 10. CDR3 nucleotides: TGTGCCAGCAGCCCGAGAGGGAGCGGGGACTACGAGCAGTACTTC. Its protein is CASSPRGSGDYEQYF.

This sequence joins TRBV7-3 and TRBJ2-7; D is undetermined. The CDR3 is 15 amino acids. CDR1 and CDR2 (germline): SGHTA, FQGTGA. V was cut by 2 bases and J by 3 bases, with 14 bases left in between. The CDR3 nucleotides are TGTGCCAGCAGCTTACCAGCTAGAGCATTCTACGAGCAGTACTTC. It specifies CASSLPARAFYEQYF.

The chain links TRBV4-1 to TRBJ1-2, with 8 bases lining up with TRBD1. The CDR3 extends over 15 amino acids. V shed 2 bases and J 3 bases; nucleotides not matched to a gene: 5. Germline V gene data show CDR1 as MGHRA and CDR2 as YSYEKL. As DNA, the CDR3 is TGCGCCAGCAGCCAACAACCAGGGGGCGACTATGGCTACACCTTC. Its protein product is CASSQQPGGDYGYTF.

The chain has TRBV2 and TRBJ2-3; no firm D call. With 0 bases removed from V and 9 bases from J, the gap between germline ends came to 10 bases. This CDR3 comprises 13 residues. Per germline, CDR1 SNHLY and CDR2 FYNNEI. The CDR3 sequence is CASSEALPPTQYF. In DNA form, the CDR3 reads TGTGCCAGCAGTGAAGCGCTGCCGCCCACGCAGTATTTT.

The chain has TRBV20-1 and TRBJ2-7; D ambiguous. The CDR3 length is 10 residues. V was pared by 5 bases and J by 6 bases, with 8 bases between. The V gene's germline CDR1 is DFQATT and CDR2 SNEGSKA (reference sequence). The CDR3 here is CSAPMGEQYF. CDR3 DNA sequence: TGCAGTGCTCCGATGGGCGAGCAGTACTTC.

V is TRBV6-5 and J is TRBJ1-1; TRBD1 agrees at 7 bases. Germline-derived CDR1 and CDR2 are MNHEY and SVGAGI. There are 14 residues in the CDR3. J gave up 1 base and V 5 bases, and 4 bases lay outside the gene matches. CDR3 residues: CASSRGQSNTEAFF. CDR3 sequence (DNA): TGTGCCAGCAGTAGGGGACAGTCGAACACTGAAGCTTTCTTT.